A selection of T cell receptor beta chains follows, all from one sample in a study of cytomegalovirus exposure and HLA in healthy donors. Profiling relied on immunoSEQ multiplex PCR, and the TCRdb table lists in-frame clones only, not all of them. Recorded for this sample: roughly 200,000 clones. Sample: PBMCs. Receptor source: a girl aged 2 to 10 in good health and CMV-seropositive. CDR3s include the opening cysteine and the closing phenylalanine or tryptophan. The order of the fields is V gene, D gene, J gene, CDR3 protein, CDR3 DNA. D genes are given only for firm matches.

TRBV27	TRBD1	TRBJ1-5	CASSRQGAGQPQHF	TGTGCCAGCAGTAGACAGGGGGCAGGTCAGCCCCAGCATTTT
TRBV5-6	TRBD1	TRBJ1-3	CASSGTEGALGPDTIYF	TGTGCCAGCAGCGGGACTGAGGGGGCGCTCGGCCCAGACACCATATATTTT
TRBV6-1	TRBD1	TRBJ2-3	CASSEVRDRPSDTQYF	TGTGCCAGCAGTGAAGTTCGGGACAGGCCCTCAGATACGCAGTATTTT
TRBV14	TRBD2	TRBJ2-7	CASSPLGGPLQYF	TGTGCCAGCAGCCCCCTGGGAGGGCCGCTACAGTACTTC
TRBV2	TRBD2	TRBJ2-3	CASRPREDGIDTQYF	TGTGCCAGCAGACCGCGGGAGGACGGGATAGATACGCAGTATTTT
TRBV4-2	-	TRBJ2-3	CASSQTFGLHTDTQYF	TGTGCCAGCAGCCAAACCTTTGGACTCCACACAGATACGCAGTATTTT
TRBV7-3	TRBD2	TRBJ2-1	CASSYLAATYNEQFF	TGTGCCAGCAGCTACCTAGCGGCCACTTACAATGAGCAGTTCTTC
TRBV5-1	-	TRBJ1-2	CASSLRQDSYGYTF	TGCGCCAGCAGCTTGCGACAGGACAGCTATGGCTACACCTTC
TRBV4-1	TRBD2	TRBJ2-1	CASSQPLAGEYEQFF	TGCGCCAGCAGCCAACCCCTAGCGGGAGAGTACGAGCAGTTCTTC
TRBV6-6	-	TRBJ1-2	CASALGGPLRDGYTF	TGTGCCAGCGCTTTGGGGGGGCCACTTCGGGATGGCTACACCTTC
TRBV7-9	TRBD2	TRBJ2-5	CASSLGLAGETQYF	TGTGCCAGCAGCTTGGGACTAGCGGGAGAGACCCAGTACTTC
TRBV20-1	-	TRBJ2-1	CNARANEQFF	TGCAATGCGCGGGCAAATGAGCAGTTCTTC
TRBV6-5	TRBD1	TRBJ2-7	CASSFTPGQPYEQYF	TGTGCCAGCAGCTTCACACCGGGACAGCCCTACGAGCAGTACTTC
TRBV2	-	TRBJ1-2	CASSALDRNYGYTF	TGTGCCAGCAGCGCCCTTGACAGGAACTATGGCTACACCTTC
TRBV11-2	-	TRBJ2-1	CASSLFGVGATFYNEQFF	TGTGCCAGCAGCTTATTTGGTGTAGGGGCCACTTTCTACAATGAGCAGTTCTTC
TRBV9	TRBD2	TRBJ2-1	CASSPSGREYNEQFF	TGTGCCAGCAGCCCTAGCGGGAGGGAATACAATGAGCAGTTCTTC
TRBV10-1	-	TRBJ2-1	CASSESRRGEQFF	TGCGCCAGCAGTGAGTCTCGGAGAGGGGAGCAGTTCTTC
TRBV7-3	TRBD2	TRBJ2-5	CASSDSGRAEETQYF	TGTGCCAGCAGCGATAGCGGGAGGGCGGAGGAGACCCAGTACTTC